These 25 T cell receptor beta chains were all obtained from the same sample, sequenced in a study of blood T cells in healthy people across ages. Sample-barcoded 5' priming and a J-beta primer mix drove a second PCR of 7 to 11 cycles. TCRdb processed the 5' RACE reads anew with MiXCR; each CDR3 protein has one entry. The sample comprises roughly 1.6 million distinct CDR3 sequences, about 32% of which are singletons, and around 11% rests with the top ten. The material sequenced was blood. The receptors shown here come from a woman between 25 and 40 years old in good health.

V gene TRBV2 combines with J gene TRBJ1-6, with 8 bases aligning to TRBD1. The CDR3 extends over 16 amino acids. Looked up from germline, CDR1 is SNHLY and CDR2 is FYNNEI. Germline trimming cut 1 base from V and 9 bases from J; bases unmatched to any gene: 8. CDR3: CASSEGPGGWGSPLHF. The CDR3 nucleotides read TGTGCCAGCAGTGAAGGCCCAGGGGGCTGGGGTTCACCCCTCCACTTT.

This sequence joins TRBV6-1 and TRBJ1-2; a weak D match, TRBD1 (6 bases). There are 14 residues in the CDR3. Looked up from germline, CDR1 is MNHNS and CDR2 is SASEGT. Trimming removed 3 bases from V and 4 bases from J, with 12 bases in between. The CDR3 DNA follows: TGTGCCAGCAGTGAGGGGGGCAGGGCCTATGGCTACACCTTC. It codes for CASSEGGRAYGYTF.

The CDR3 protein is CASSRGRAAETQYF. The CDR3 DNA sequence: TGTGCCAGTAGCAGGGGGCGCGCAGCAGAGACCCAGTACTTC. The gene calls are TRBV19 and TRBJ2-5; 8 bases match TRBD1. This CDR3 is built from 14 residues. J lost 4 bases, V lost 6 bases, and 7 bases had no gene match. Germline lookup yields CDR1 LNHDA and CDR2 SQIVND (reference sequence).

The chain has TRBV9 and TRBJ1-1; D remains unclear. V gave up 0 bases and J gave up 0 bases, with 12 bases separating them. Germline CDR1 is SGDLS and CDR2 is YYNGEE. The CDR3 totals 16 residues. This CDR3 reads CASSVDVSFMNTEAFF. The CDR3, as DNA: TGTGCCAGCAGCGTAGATGTCAGCTTCATGAACACTGAAGCTTTCTTT.

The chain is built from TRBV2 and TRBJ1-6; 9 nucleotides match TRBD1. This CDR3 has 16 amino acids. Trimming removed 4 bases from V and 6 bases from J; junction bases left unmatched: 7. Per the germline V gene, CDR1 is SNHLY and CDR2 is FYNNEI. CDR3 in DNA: TGTGCCAGCAGTGTAGAGAGGACAGGGGTTAATTCACCCCTCCACTTT. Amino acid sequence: CASSVERTGVNSPLHF.

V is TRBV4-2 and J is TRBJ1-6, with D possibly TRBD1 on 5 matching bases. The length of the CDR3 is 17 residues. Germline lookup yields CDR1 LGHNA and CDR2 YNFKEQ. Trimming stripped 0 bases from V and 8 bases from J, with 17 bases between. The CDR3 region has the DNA TGTGCCAGCAGCCAAGAGTATGCAGGGACGAGCGATTCACCCCTCCACTTT. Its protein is CASSQEYAGTSDSPLHF.

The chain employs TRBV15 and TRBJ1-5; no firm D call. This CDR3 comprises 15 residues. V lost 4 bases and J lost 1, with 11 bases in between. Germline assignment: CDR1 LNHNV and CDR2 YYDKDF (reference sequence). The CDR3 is CATSTRTGSNQPQHF. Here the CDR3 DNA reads TGTGCCACCAGCACTCGAACTGGGAGCAATCAGCCCCAGCATTTT.

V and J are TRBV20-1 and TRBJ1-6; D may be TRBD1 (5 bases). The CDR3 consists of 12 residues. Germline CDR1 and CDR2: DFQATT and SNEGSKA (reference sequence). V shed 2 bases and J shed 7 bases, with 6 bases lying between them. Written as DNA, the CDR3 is TGCAGTGCTAGACGGGGGAATTCACCCCTCCACTTT. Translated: CSARRGNSPLHF.

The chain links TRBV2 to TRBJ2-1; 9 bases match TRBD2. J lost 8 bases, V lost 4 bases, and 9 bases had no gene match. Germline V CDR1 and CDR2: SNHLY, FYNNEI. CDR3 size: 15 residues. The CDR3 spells CASSGETSGIDEQFF. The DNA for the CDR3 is TGTGCCAGCAGTGGAGAGACTAGCGGAATAGATGAGCAGTTCTTC. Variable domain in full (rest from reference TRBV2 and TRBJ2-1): EPEVTQTPSHQVTQMGQEVILRCVPISNHLYFYWYRQILGQKVEFLVSFYNNEISEKSEIFDDQFSVERPDGSNFTLKIRSTKLEDSAMYFCASSGETSGIDEQFFGPGTRLTVL.

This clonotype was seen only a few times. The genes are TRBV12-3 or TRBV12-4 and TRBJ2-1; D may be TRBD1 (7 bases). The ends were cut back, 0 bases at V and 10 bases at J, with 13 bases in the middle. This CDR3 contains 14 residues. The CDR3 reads CASSLAPGGFEQFF. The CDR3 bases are TGTGCCAGCAGTTTAGCGCCAGGGGGGTTCGAGCAGTTCTTC.

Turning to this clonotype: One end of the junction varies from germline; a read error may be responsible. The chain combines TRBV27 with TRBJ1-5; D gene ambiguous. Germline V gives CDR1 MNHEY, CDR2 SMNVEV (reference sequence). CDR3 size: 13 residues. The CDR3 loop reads CDSSLRENQPQHF. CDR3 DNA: TGTGACAGCAGTTTGAGAGAGAATCAGCCCCAGCATTTT.

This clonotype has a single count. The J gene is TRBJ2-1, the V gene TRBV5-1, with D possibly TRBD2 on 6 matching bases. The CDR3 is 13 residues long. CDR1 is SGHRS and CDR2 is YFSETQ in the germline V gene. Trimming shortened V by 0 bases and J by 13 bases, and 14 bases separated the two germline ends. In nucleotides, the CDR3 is TGCGCCAGCAGCTTGGGGGATTACGGGGGTCAGTTCTTC. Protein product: CASSLGDYGGQFF. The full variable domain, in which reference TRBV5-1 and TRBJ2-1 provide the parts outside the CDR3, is KAGVTQTPRYLIKTRGQQVTLSCSPISGHRSVSWYQQTPGQGLQFLFEYFSETQRNKGNFPGRFSGRQFSNSRSEMNVSTLELGDSALYLCASSLGDYGGQFFGPGTRLTVL.

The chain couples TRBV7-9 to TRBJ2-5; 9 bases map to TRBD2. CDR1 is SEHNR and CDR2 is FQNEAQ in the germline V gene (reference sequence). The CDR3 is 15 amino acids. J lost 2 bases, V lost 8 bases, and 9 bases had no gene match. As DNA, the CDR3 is TGTGCCAGCGGCCGGTCTAGCGGGGATCAAGAGACCCAGTACTTC. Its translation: CASGRSSGDQETQYF.

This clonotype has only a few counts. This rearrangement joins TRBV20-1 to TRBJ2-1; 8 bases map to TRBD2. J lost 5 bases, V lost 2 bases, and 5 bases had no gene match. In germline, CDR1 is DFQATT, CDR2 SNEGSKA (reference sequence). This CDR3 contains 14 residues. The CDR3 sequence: CSARRGGGNNEQFF. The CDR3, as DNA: TGCAGTGCTAGAAGGGGCGGGGGGAACAATGAGCAGTTCTTC.

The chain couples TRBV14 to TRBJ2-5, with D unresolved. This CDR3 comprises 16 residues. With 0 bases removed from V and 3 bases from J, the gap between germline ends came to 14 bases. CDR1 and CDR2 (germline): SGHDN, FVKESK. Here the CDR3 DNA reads TGTGCCAGCAGCCAAGATAATCAAGTACCCAAAGAGACCCAGTACTTC. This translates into CASSQDNQVPKETQYF.

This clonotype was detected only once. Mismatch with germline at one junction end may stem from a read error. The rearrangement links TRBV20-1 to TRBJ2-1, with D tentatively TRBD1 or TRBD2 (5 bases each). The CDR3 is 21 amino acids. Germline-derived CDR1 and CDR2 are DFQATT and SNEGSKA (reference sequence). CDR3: CSVKSARGVLPTQSSYDEQFF. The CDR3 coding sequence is TGCAGTGTAAAGAGTGCTAGAGGGGTACTGCCGACTCAAAGCTCCTACGATGAGCAGTTCTTC.

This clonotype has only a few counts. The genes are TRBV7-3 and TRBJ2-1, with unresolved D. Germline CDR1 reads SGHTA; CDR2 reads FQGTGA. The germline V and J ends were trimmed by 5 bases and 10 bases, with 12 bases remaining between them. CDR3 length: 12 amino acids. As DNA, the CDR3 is TGTGCCAGCAGCATGGGCCATAGCGAGCAGTTCTTC. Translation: CASSMGHSEQFF.

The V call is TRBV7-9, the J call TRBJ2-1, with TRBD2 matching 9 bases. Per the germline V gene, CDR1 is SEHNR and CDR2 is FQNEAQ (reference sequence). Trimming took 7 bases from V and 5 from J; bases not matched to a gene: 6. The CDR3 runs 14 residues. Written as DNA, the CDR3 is TGTGCCAGCACCGGGCTAGCGGGACACAATGAGCAGTTCTTC. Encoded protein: CASTGLAGHNEQFF.

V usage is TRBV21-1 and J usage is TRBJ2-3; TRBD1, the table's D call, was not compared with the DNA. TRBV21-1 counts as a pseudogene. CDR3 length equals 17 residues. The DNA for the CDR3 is TGTGCCAGCAGCAAAAAGGGGGGACAGGACAGCACAGATACGCAGTATTTT. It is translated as CASSKKGGQDSTDTQYF.

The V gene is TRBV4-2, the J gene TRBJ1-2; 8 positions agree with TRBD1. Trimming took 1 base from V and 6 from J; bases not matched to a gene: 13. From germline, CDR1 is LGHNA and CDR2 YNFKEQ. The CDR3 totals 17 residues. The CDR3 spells CASSQASGTGTIHGYTF. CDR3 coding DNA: TGTGCCAGCAGCCAAGCCTCCGGGACAGGTACCATCCATGGCTACACCTTC.

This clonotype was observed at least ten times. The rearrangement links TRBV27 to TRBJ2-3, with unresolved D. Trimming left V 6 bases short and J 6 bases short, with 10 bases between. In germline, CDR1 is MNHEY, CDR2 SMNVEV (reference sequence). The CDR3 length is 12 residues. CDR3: CASSLLGDTQYF. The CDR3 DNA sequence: TGTGCCAGCAGCTTACTTGGGGATACGCAGTATTTT.

The CDR3 here is CSASTRRSNQPQHF. As DNA, the CDR3 is TGCAGTGCTAGCACCCGGCGCAGCAATCAGCCCCAGCATTTT. This chain links TRBV20-1 with TRBJ1-5, with D hard to call. The V end lost 3 bases, the J end lost 1 base, and 10 bases lay between the germline ends. CDR1 DFQATT and CDR2 SNEGSKA come from the germline V gene (reference sequence). The CDR3 sequence is 14 residues long.

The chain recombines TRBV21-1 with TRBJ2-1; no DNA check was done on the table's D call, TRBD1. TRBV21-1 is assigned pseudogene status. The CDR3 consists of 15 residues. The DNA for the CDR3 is TGTGCCAGCAGCAAAGCCGGACAGGTCTACAATGAGCAGTTCTTC. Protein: CASSKAGQVYNEQFF.

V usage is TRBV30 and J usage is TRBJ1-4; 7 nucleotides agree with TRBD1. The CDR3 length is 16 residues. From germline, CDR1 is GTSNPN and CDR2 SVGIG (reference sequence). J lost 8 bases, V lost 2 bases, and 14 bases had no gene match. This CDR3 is CAWSRPLTGTDEKLFF. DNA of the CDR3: TGTGCCTGGAGTCGTCCCTTGACAGGGACGGACGAAAAACTGTTTTTT.

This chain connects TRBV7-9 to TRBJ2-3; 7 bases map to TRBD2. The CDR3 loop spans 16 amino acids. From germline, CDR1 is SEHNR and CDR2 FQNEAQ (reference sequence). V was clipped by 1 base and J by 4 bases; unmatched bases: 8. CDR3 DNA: TGTGCCAGCAGCTTAGACGCAGCGGGGATGGCAGATACGCAGTATTTT. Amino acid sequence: CASSLDAAGMADTQYF.